A selection of T cell receptor beta chains follows, all from one sample in a study of blood T cell repertoires in COVID-19. Repertoires were generated with immunoSEQ multiplex PCR, while TCRdb's copy carries only in-frame clones and drops some. The table has some 220,000 clones, nearly 95% seen once. Sequences were obtained from peripheral blood. These receptors all stem from a young man with COVID-19, enrolled during active disease. Both conserved end residues are part of each CDR3. The order of the fields is J gene, V gene, clone size, CDR3 protein. Size values are once, few and many counts, or a class for expanded clones, and some rows have none.

TRBJ2-2,TRBV7-2,NA,CASSLAGIYTGELFF
TRBJ1-5,TRBV5-1,NA,CASSPDRGNQPQHF
TRBJ2-1,TRBV27,NA,CASSPKGLAGVGNEQFF
TRBJ2-5,TRBV6-5,NA,CASSGQAHLETQYF
TRBJ2-1,TRBV19,NA,CASIIGGPPMNEQFF
TRBJ2-2,TRBV5-1,NA,CASSLNPQDSTGELFF
TRBJ1-2,TRBV19,NA,CASSADSYSYGYTF
TRBJ1-3,TRBV7-9,NA,CASSSAGGAGNTIYF
TRBJ2-2,TRBV4-1,NA,CASSQDAGTGELFF
TRBJ1-4,TRBV19,NA,CASNDRVGLTNEKLFF
TRBJ1-2,TRBV29-1,NA,CSVVLGTGFSNYGYTF
TRBJ1-2,TRBV27,NA,CASSLSGALINYGYTF
TRBJ1-5,TRBV5-1,NA,CASSLVAGGQPQHF
TRBJ2-2,TRBV5-4,NA,CASSRKAGTTLGAGELFF
TRBJ2-5,TRBV11-2,NA,CASSSLRGKETQYF
TRBJ2-5,TRBV23-1,NA,CASSQRADRQEETQYF
TRBJ2-7,TRBV11-2,NA,CASSLGPAGAYEQYF
TRBJ2-1,TRBV4-1,NA,CASSQLASGEYEQFF
TRBJ2-1,TRBV2,NA,CASSHRGGDEQFF
TRBJ1-4,TRBV3-1/TRBV3-2,NA,CASSQEGQVNEKLFF
TRBJ1-4,TRBV6-5,NA,CATTTGEANEKLFF
TRBJ2-7,TRBV9,NA,CASSVSGAFYEQYF
TRBJ2-7,TRBV9,NA,CASSAGTATYEQYF
TRBJ2-1,TRBV7-9,NA,CASSPGPTKQGEQFF
TRBJ1-1,TRBV2,NA,CASSEVPGGLNTEAFF
TRBJ2-1,TRBV5-4,NA,CASSSGLAAYNEQFF
TRBJ1-5,TRBV20-1,NA,CSASGSVGNQPQHF
TRBJ1-5,TRBV30,NA,CAWSGTGYQPQHF
TRBJ1-5,TRBV6-5,NA,CASSTGTSSNQPQHF
TRBJ1-6,TRBV2,once,CASSSGTVGHSPLHF
TRBJ2-7,TRBV4-1,NA,CASSHTGQGVYEQYF
TRBJ1-6,TRBV27,NA,CASSLGTGGYNSPLHF